These 26 T cell receptor beta chains were all obtained from the same sample, sequenced in a study of blood T cell repertoires in COVID-19. This table comes from immunoSEQ multiplex PCR, and its TCRdb copy is limited to in-frame clones, with some not included. The profile shows around 240,000 clones, 75% to 85% of them singletons. The sequenced material came from peripheral blood. Receptor source: a woman between 40 and 55 years old who had recovered from COVID-19.

V usage is TRBV19 and J usage is TRBJ1-5, with D hard to call. This CDR3 has 13 residues. Deletions cut 3 bases from V and 5 bases from J, with 8 bases between. Germline CDR1 and CDR2: LNHDA and SQIVND (reference sequence). CDR3 coding DNA: TGTGCCAGTAGTATCAGTGCTGATCAGCCCCAGCATTTT. Its translation is CASSISADQPQHF.

The chain uses TRBV7-6 and TRBJ2-1; 10 positions agree with TRBD1. The V segment lost 5 bases and the J segment 5 bases; nucleotides outside the gene matches: 9. CDR1 is SGHVS and CDR2 is FNYEAQ in the germline V gene. The CDR3 has 16 residues. CDR3 DNA: TGTGCCAGCAGCGGCCACCGGGACAGGGGACACAATGAGCAGTTCTTC. This codes for CASSGHRDRGHNEQFF.

V is TRBV29-1 and J is TRBJ2-5; TRBD2 is a possible D gene (7 bases). From germline, CDR1 is SQVTM and CDR2 ANQGSEA. CDR3 length equals 15 residues. V lost 6 bases and J 5 bases, leaving 22 bases between the germline ends. The CDR3 protein is CSVGGFGGRAETQYF. The CDR3 nucleotides are TGCAGCGTCGGGGGGTTCGGGGGCCGTGCGGAGACCCAGTACTTC.

CDR3 DNA: TGTGCCAGCAACTGGGGAGGGGCCAAAAGCTCCTATAATTCACCCCTCCACTTT. Amino acids: CASNWGGAKSSYNSPLHF. J is TRBJ1-6 and V is TRBV5-4, with a tentative D call TRBD1 (5 bases). CDR3 size: 18 residues. Looked up from germline, CDR1 is SGHNT and CDR2 is YYREEE (reference sequence). Trimming cost V 6 bases and J 0 bases, with 19 bases left between them.

The gene calls are TRBV6-6 and TRBJ1-1; D not resolved. Germline V gene sequence: CDR1 MNHNY, CDR2 SVGAGI (reference sequence). The CDR3 has 15 residues. The V end was cut by 0 bases, the J end by 1 base, with 9 bases between. The CDR3 loop reads CASSYSIQTNTEAFF. The CDR3 bases are TGTGCCAGCAGTTACTCAATACAGACGAACACTGAAGCTTTCTTT.

The gene calls are TRBV6-5 and TRBJ2-5; D is undetermined. CDR3 size: 15 residues. V was cut by 0 bases and J by 5 bases, with 13 bases left in between. Germline V CDR1 and CDR2: MNHEY, SVGAGI. In nucleotides, the CDR3 is TGTGCCAGCAGTTACTCGACTGGCAGCTATGAGACCCAGTACTTC. This sequence encodes CASSYSTGSYETQYF.

The V call is TRBV10-3, the J call TRBJ2-5; 11 nucleotides align to TRBD2. The germline CDR1 and CDR2 sequences are ENHRY and SYGVKD. CDR3 length: 15 residues. V lost 4 bases to trimming and J lost 4 bases; unmatched junction nucleotides: 5. The CDR3 coding sequence is TGTGCCATCAGTGCATCGACTAGCGGGGTAGAGACCCAGTACTTC. Protein sequence: CAISASTSGVETQYF.

In its sample, this clone was seen once. This chain links TRBV29-1 with TRBJ2-5; 8 bases are a match to TRBD1. Germline V gene sequence: CDR1 SQVTM, CDR2 ANQGSEA. V trimming: 6 bases; J trimming: 5 bases; junction bases outside the gene matches: 14. The CDR3 is 15 amino acids. The CDR3 DNA sequence: TGCAGCGTAGATTCCCGGCAGGGGGCATTTGAGACCCAGTACTTC. It is translated as CSVDSRQGAFETQYF.

This clone was counted between two and nine times. The chain couples TRBV5-6 to TRBJ2-1; 7 positions match TRBD2. Germline assignment: CDR1 SGHDT and CDR2 YYEEEE. This CDR3 has 15 amino acids. V shed 7 bases, J shed 1 base, and the junction held 8 bases outside the gene matches. CDR3 region: CASGDDGGSYNEQFF. CDR3 nucleotides: TGTGCCAGCGGGGACGACGGGGGGTCCTACAATGAGCAGTTCTTC.

Here the CDR3 reads CASSIRTGGNQPQHF. CDR3 in DNA: TGTGCCAGCAGCATAAGGACAGGGGGGAATCAGCCCCAGCATTTT. This chain connects TRBV5-8 to TRBJ1-5; TRBD1 matches 10 bases. The CDR3 runs to 15 residues. Unmatched junction bases numbered 5, after V lost 4 bases and J lost 4 bases. Germline CDR1 is SGHTS and CDR2 is YDEGEE.

In regard to this clone: Other DNA variants within this sample encode the same CDR3. The V and J genes are TRBV28 and TRBJ2-7, with D tentatively TRBD1 (6 bases). Germline CDR1 and CDR2: MDHEN and SYDVKM. This CDR3 region has 14 residues. V lost 4 bases to trimming and J lost 1 base, with 11 bases between them. The chain's CDR3 is CASSSYRGSYEQYF. The DNA of the CDR3 is TGTGCCAGCAGTTCTTATAGGGGGTCCTACGAGCAGTACTTC.

This rearrangement joins TRBV5-5 to TRBJ1-4, with a weak D call TRBD1 (5 bases). V was cut by 3 bases and J by 4 bases, with 13 bases left in between. The CDR3 contains 15 residues. Looked up from germline, CDR1 is SGHKS and CDR2 is YYEKEE (reference sequence). DNA for the CDR3: TGTGCCAGCAGCTACACGGGGGAGCATAATGAAAAACTGTTTTTT. Translation: CASSYTGEHNEKLFF. Based on the CDR3 plus reference TRBV5-5 and TRBJ1-4, the full variable domain is DAGVTQSPTHLIKTRGQQVTLRCSPISGHKSVSWYQQVLGQGPQFIFQYYEKEERGRGNFPDRFSARQFPNYSSELNVNALLLGDSALYLCASSYTGEHNEKLFFGSGTQLSVL.

This sequence joins TRBV3-1 (or the pseudogene TRBV3-2) and TRBJ1-6; D uncertain. The CDR3 extends over 12 amino acids. V was pared by 1 base and J by 9 bases, with 4 bases between. Germline V CDR1 and CDR2: LGHDT, YNNKEL (reference sequence). Written as DNA, the CDR3 is TGTGCCAGCAGCCAAGCCCGTTCACCCCTCCACTTT. This translates into CASSQARSPLHF.

This chain uses TRBV19 with TRBJ2-4; perhaps TRBD2 as D (6 bases). V shed 2 bases and J shed 0 bases, with 11 bases lying between them. Germline CDR1 LNHDA, CDR2 SQIVND (reference sequence). The CDR3 is 16 amino acids. The CDR3 coding sequence is TGTGCCAGTAGTATATGGGACTCAATAGCCAAAAACATTCAGTACTTC. Translating gives CASSIWDSIAKNIQYF. Variable domain in full (rest from reference TRBV19 and TRBJ2-4): DGGITQSPKYLFRKEGQNVTLSCEQNLNHDAMYWYRQDPGQGLRLIYYSQIVNDFQKGDIAEGYSVSREKKESFPLTVTSAQKNPTAFYLCASSIWDSIAKNIQYFGAGTRLSVL.

A few counts support this clone. This chain links TRBV29-1 with TRBJ1-1; 9 bases are shared with TRBD1. The V gene's germline CDR1 is SQVTM and CDR2 ANQGSEA. V gave up 6 bases and J gave up 1 base; unmatched junction bases: 9. The CDR3 runs to 15 residues. CDR3 in amino acids: CSVPQLGQGNTEAFF. CDR3 sequence (DNA): TGCAGCGTCCCGCAGCTGGGACAGGGGAACACTGAAGCTTTCTTT.

J is TRBJ2-5 and V is TRBV7-5; whether TRBD1, the table's D call, matches the DNA was not checked. TRBV7-5 constitutes a pseudogene. The CDR3 loop spans 18 amino acids. The CDR3: CARSLGCRAGRWQETQYF. The CDR3 DNA follows: TGTGCCAGAAGCTTAGGCTGTAGGGCAGGGCGTTGGCAAGAGACCCAGTACTTC.

The rearrangement joins TRBV2 to TRBJ2-3, with 8 positions matching TRBD2. V lost 3 bases to trimming and J lost 0 bases; unmatched junction nucleotides: 8. The CDR3 totals 17 residues. Germline V gene lookup returns CDR1 SNHLY and CDR2 FYNNEI. The DNA of the CDR3 is TGTGCCAGCAGTGAGCGTGGGCGGGGGGCTAGCACAGATACGCAGTATTTT. Amino acids: CASSERGRGASTDTQYF.

CDR3 sequence: CASSPPPYRYEQYF. CDR3 nucleotides: TGTGCCAGCTCACCTCCTCCGTACAGGTACGAGCAGTACTTC. The V call is TRBV18, the J call TRBJ2-7, with a possible D match to TRBD1 (5 bases). The CDR3 totals 14 residues. Looked up from germline, CDR1 is KGHSH and CDR2 is LQKENI. V was trimmed by 3 bases and J by 4 bases, leaving 13 bases between them.

CDR3 sequence (DNA): TGCAGTGCTCAACGACAGTCGCAGTTCTTC. Amino acid sequence: CSAQRQSQFF. The chain employs TRBV20-1 and TRBJ2-1, with D possibly TRBD1 on 5 matching bases. The CDR3 consists of 10 residues. Deletions cut 5 bases from V and 12 bases from J, with 11 bases between. Germline CDR1 DFQATT, CDR2 SNEGSKA (reference sequence).

The V gene is TRBV2, the J gene TRBJ2-2, with 10 bases matching TRBD2. With V trimmed by 2 bases and J by 5 bases, 2 bases remained unmatched. Germline CDR1 and CDR2: SNHLY and FYNNEI. CDR3 length equals 15 residues. The CDR3 DNA is TGTGCCAGCAGTGAACTAGCGGGGGAGACCGGGGAGCTGTTTTTT. Translated, it gives CASSELAGETGELFF.

V is TRBV15 and J is TRBJ1-2; unclear D gene. The germline V gene has CDR1 LNHNV and CDR2 YYDKDF (reference sequence). V was trimmed by 0 bases and J by 7 bases, leaving 9 bases between them. This CDR3 is 13 amino acids long. The CDR3 loop is CATSREGAGGYTF. CDR3 DNA sequence: TGTGCCACCAGCAGAGAGGGTGCAGGTGGCTACACCTTC.

The chain recombines TRBV6-4 with TRBJ2-2; D is possibly TRBD1 (6 bases). This CDR3 spans 13 amino acids. From germline, CDR1 is MRHNA and CDR2 SNTAGT. Trimming took 6 bases from V and 3 from J, leaving 8 bases between them. As DNA, the CDR3 is TGTGCCAGCAGAGGACAGCACACCGGGGAGCTGTTTTTT. This translates into CASRGQHTGELFF.

This chain connects TRBV4-1 to TRBJ2-1; TRBD2 matches 11 bases. J lost 2 bases, V lost 0 bases, and 6 bases had no gene match. This CDR3 region has 18 residues. Germline CDR1 reads MGHRA; CDR2 reads YSYEKL. The CDR3 reads CASSQDLAGGPTYNEQFF. In nucleotides, the CDR3 is TGCGCCAGCAGCCAAGATCTAGCGGGGGGTCCTACCTACAATGAGCAGTTCTTC.

This clone was seen only once. The V and J genes are TRBV12-3 or TRBV12-4 and TRBJ1-2; no definite D call. V was trimmed by 3 bases and J by 4 bases, leaving 9 bases between them. The CDR3 is made up of 13 amino acids. DNA for the CDR3: TGTGCCAGCAGTTTTTGGGGAGGCTATGGCTACACCTTC. The encoded protein is CASSFWGGYGYTF.

V gene TRBV5-8 combines with J gene TRBJ2-5; tentatively, D is TRBD2 (6 bases). The CDR3 consists of 15 residues. Looked up from germline, CDR1 is SGHTS and CDR2 is YDEGEE. The V end lost 4 bases, the J end lost 2 bases, and 15 bases lay between the germline ends. As DNA, the CDR3 is TGTGCCAGCAGCCCGGGGGTGGGGATACAAGAGACCCAGTACTTC. Translating gives CASSPGVGIQETQYF.

The V call is TRBV28, the J call TRBJ1-1, with a weak D call TRBD1 (5 bases). The CDR3 has 14 residues. The germline CDR1 and CDR2 sequences are MDHEN and SYDVKM. Trimming removed 6 bases at V and 11 bases at J, with 22 bases between. Here the CDR3 reads CASRLRVSRSQAFF. The CDR3 DNA follows: TGTGCCAGCAGGCTCAGGGTGAGCAGATCGCAGGCTTTCTTT.